Below, 8 T cell receptor beta chains from the same sample are listed, as sequenced in a study of cytotoxic CD8 clonotypes in ibrutinib-treated CLL. The protocol was immunoSEQ multiplex PCR, while the TCRdb copy is restricted to in-frame clones and leaves out a portion. The repertoire holds roughly 40,000 clones, roughly two thirds seen once, with approximately 7% in the top ten. The sequencing here drew on PBMCs, taken at disease progression, from a patient treated with ibrutinib. The receptors come from a human donor with chronic lymphocytic leukemia.

This chain joins TRBV4-1 and TRBJ2-5; 14 bases fit TRBD2. The V and J ends lost 3 bases and 5 bases, in that order; junction bases with no gene match: 2. The CDR3 length is 15 residues. Germline-derived CDR1 and CDR2 are MGHRA and YSYEKL. CDR3 protein: CASSQGLAGAETQYF. The CDR3 nucleotides read TGCGCCAGCAGCCAGGGACTAGCGGGAGCGGAGACCCAGTACTTC.

This clone has just a few counts. The V call is TRBV18, the J call TRBJ2-2; D ambiguous. CDR1 is KGHSH, CDR2 LQKENI, per germline. V was cut by 2 bases and J by 5 bases, with 6 bases left in between. CDR3 length: 13 amino acids. The CDR3 is CASSPAVTGELFF. CDR3 coding DNA: TGTGCCAGCTCACCAGCGGTTACCGGGGAGCTGTTTTTT.

The chain recombines TRBV11-2 with TRBJ1-4; D is uncertain. The CDR3 totals 15 residues. Germline CDR1 and CDR2: SGHAT and FQNNGV. Trimming cost V 1 base and J 3 bases, with 9 bases left between them. The CDR3 bases are TGTGCCAGCAGCTTAGTCACAGCCTCTAATGAAAAACTGTTTTTT. Amino acids: CASSLVTASNEKLFF.

To note about this clone: The junction does not match germline at one end; this may be a read error. This rearrangement joins TRBV7-7 to TRBJ2-7, with 9 bases aligning to TRBD1. CDR1 SSHAT and CDR2 FNYEAQ come from the germline V gene (reference sequence). The CDR3 sequence is 15 residues long. DNA of the CDR3: TGTGCTAGCAGCCTCGGACAGGGGAGCTCCTACGAGCAGTACTTC. It codes for CASSLGQGSSYEQYF.

This clone was recorded once. The chain uses TRBV30 and TRBJ2-7, with no clear D. Trimming pared 2 bases from V and 6 bases from J, leaving 8 bases between. The CDR3 covers 11 residues. In germline, CDR1 is GTSNPN, CDR2 SVGIG (reference sequence). The CDR3 loop is CAWSSGSEQYF. CDR3 bases: TGTGCCTGGAGTTCCGGGTCCGAGCAGTACTTC.

V and J are TRBV7-9 and TRBJ1-2; no firm D call. The CDR3 has 15 amino acids. V was clipped by 5 bases and J by 0 bases, with 13 bases between them. CDR1 SEHNR and CDR2 FQNEAQ come from the germline V gene (reference sequence). This CDR3 reads CASSPMDLANYGYTF. The CDR3 coding sequence is TGTGCCAGCAGCCCCATGGATTTAGCTAACTATGGCTACACCTTC.

The rearrangement joins TRBV18 to TRBJ1-5; D is undetermined. Germline V CDR1 and CDR2: KGHSH, LQKENI. The V end lost 8 bases, the J end lost 1 base, and 9 bases lay between the germline ends. The CDR3 has 13 amino acids. The CDR3 region has the DNA TGTGCCAGCCGCGGGGTCAGCAATCAGCCCCAGCATTTT. Translated, it gives CASRGVSNQPQHF.

The chain has TRBV6-1 and TRBJ2-1; D is unclear. The germline CDR1 and CDR2 sequences are MNHNS and SASEGT. V was trimmed by 2 bases and J by 5 bases, leaving 13 bases between them. CDR3 length: 15 amino acids. The CDR3 DNA reads as TGTGCCAGCAGTGAAATGTGGAGTGGCGACAATGAGCAGTTCTTC. Encoded protein: CASSEMWSGDNEQFF.